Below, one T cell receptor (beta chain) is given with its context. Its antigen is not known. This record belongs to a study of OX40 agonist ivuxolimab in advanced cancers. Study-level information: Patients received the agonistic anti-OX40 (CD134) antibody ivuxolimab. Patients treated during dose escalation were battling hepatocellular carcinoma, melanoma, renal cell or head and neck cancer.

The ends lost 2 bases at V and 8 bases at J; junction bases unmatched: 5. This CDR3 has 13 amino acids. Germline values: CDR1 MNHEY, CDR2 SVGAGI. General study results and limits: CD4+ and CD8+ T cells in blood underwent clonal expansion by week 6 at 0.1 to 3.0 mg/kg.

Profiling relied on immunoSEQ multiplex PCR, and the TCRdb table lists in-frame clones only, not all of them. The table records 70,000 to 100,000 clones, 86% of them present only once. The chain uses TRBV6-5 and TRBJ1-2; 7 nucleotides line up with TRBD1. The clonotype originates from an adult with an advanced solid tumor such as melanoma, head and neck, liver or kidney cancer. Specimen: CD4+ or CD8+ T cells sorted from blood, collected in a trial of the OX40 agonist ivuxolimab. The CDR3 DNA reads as TGTGCCAGCAGTTACGGGGGACAGTACGGCTACACCTTC. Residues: CASSYGGQYGYTF.